This TCR beta chain comes out of a study of human T cells and chemical hapten exposure. V was trimmed by 6 bases and J by 4 bases, leaving 9 bases between them. The germline V gene encodes CDR1 DFQATT and CDR2 SNEGSKA (reference sequence). CDR3 length equals 12 residues. This clonotype was observed a few times. TCRdb re-derived calls from the RACE reads in MiXCR, one entry per CDR3 protein. The sample holds 84,000 or so distinct CDR3 sequences, roughly a tenth seen once. Time point described: patch test 2, 6 weeks after DPC sensitization. The treatment is: therapeutic diphenylcyclopropenone sensitization with weekly scalp DPC.

This receptor was obtained from a woman aged 25 to 45 with alopecia areata. Some clones in this sample may be carry-over from other donors' samples. Here the sequenced sample was whole blood, taken in connection with sensitization to the hapten diphenylcyclopropenone (DPC). The genes are TRBV20-1 and TRBJ1-4; D call uncertain. CDR3 sequence (DNA): TGCAGTGCAACTGGGAGTAATGAAAAACTGTTTTTT. This sequence encodes CSATGSNEKLFF.